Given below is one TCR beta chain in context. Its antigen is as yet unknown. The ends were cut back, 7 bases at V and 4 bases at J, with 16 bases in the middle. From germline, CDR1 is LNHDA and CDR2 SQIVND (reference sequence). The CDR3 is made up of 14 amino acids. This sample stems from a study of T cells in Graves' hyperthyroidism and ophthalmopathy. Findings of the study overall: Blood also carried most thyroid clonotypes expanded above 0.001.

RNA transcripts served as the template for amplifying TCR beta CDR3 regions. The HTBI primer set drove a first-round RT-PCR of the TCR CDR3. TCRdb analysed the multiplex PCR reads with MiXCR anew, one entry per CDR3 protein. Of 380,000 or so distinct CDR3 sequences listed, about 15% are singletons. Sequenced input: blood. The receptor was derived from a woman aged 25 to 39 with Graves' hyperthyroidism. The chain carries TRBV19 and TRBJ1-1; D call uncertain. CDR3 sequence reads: CASKSEGESTEAFF. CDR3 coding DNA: TGTGCCAGTAAGTCGGAGGGCGAATCCACTGAAGCTTTCTTT.